This T cell receptor beta chain is from a study of blood T cell repertoires in COVID-19 (dated by TCRdb to 2019 to 2021). With regard to the full study: Samples covering the acute and convalescent phases of COVID-19 were provided by collaborators in the United States, Italy and Spain. Where available, HLA class I and class II types were taken from metadata supplied by the sample provider and were not determined by assay-based typing. Sample metadata almost always included a de-identified subject ID, COVID-19 status, age in years and sex. Samples came from the ongoing ImmuneRACE study (first 160 participants) plus 1,254 subjects from 6 global collaborators. The repertoires were released in a freely available public database intended as a resource for research on the immune response to SARS-CoV-2. The prospective study material was composed of cDNA or gDNA derived from T cells, B-cell-depleted T cells, or PBMCs. The dataset comprised deeply sampled blood TCRbeta repertoires from subjects exposed to, actively infected with, or recovered from COVID-19. Paper-wide results and their limitations: How much clinical and demographic metadata was included differed by source and by participant, and the metadata was provided uncurated.

A word on this clone: This clone's antigen is unknown. Qualities for individual bases were not recorded, and no much larger clone is one base off.

Whole blood was collected in K2EDTA tubes by collaborating institutions according to the institutions' own protocols. For TCRbeta analysis, collaborators shipped samples as frozen whole blood, isolated PBMCs, or DNA extracted from either of those sample types. TCRbeta CDR3 regions were amplified from genomic DNA using the immunoSEQ Assay, a bias-controlled multiplex PCR. On the study's bioinformatics: The number of nucleated cells in each sample was estimated from the amplification of reference gene primers within the assay. To quantify the absolute abundance of each unique TCRbeta CDR3 rearrangement, sequence reads were collapsed and filtered. For each sample, productive Simpson clonality was calculated by taking the square root of Simpson's diversity index across productive rearrangements. This is the immuneACCESS table as TCRdb keeps it, with only in-frame sequences that have V and J called. A part of the clones is gone; compared with another copy, unresolved V genes explain less than half, and the rest is unexplained. That table gives V, J and clone size, and the DNA gave D and trimming. The sample has roughly 250,000 clones on record, around 84% of them singletons. The ten largest clones take up around 0.97% of the sample.

The CDR3 holds 12 amino acids from the cysteine to the phenylalanine. Here the CDR3 DNA is all that survives: 36 bases in frame from base 1. The germline V gene sets CDR1 to KGHSH and CDR2 to LQKENI. The trim is 4 bases for V and 8 bases for J, with a gap of 11 bases between the germline ends. This TCR derives from a man between 35 and 55 years old with acute or convalescent COVID-19. What was sequenced was peripheral blood. The rearranged chain carries TRBV18 and TRBJ1-1; TRBD1 is a weak D gene call, 5 bases matching. The DNA is TGTGCCAGCTCACTCTCGGGGGAGGAAGCTTTCTTT. It translates to CASSLSGEEAFF.